This T cell receptor (beta chain) was sequenced during a study of cytomegalovirus exposure and HLA in healthy donors. Germline CDR1 reads LNHDA; CDR2 reads SQIVND (reference sequence). The CDR3 totals 13 residues. The V and J ends lost 3 bases and 4 bases respectively, with 9 bases between them. Comment on this clone: Antigen unknown.

Use of 60 Vbeta and 13 Jbeta primers characterized the PCR. The table came from immunoSEQ multiplex PCR; TCRdb's copy has only in-frame clones and leaves some out. The sample has fewer than 150,000 clones, more than 70% seen once. General observations from the study: In an earlier analysis, most TCR beta V segments were productive about 87% or about 30% of the time. Evidence from a later analysis indicated that most CMV-associated TCR beta chains looked HLA-restricted.

Sequences were obtained from PBMCs. This chain connects TRBV19 to TRBJ1-2; unclear D gene. This TCR came from a woman aged 50 to 60 in good health and CMV-seronegative. In DNA, the CDR3 is TGTGCCAGTAGTATCATTTTGAGCTATGGCTACACCTTC. Protein product: CASSIILSYGYTF.